This TCR beta chain originates from a study of blood T cell repertoires in COVID-19. Study at large: COVID-19 samples, acute and convalescent, were from the United States, Italy and Spain. Nucleic acid was either cDNA or gDNA, and it came from T cells, B-cell-depleted T cells, or PBMCs.

The CDR3 length is 13 residues. Deletions cut 7 bases from V and 0 bases from J, with 9 bases between. CDR1 is WSHSY, CDR2 SAAADI, per germline. TCRdb keeps only in-frame clones here, not all; method: immunoSEQ multiplex PCR. The repertoire includes a few hundred thousand clones, roughly nine tenths of them detected once, and approximately 6.2% sits in the top ten. The sequence derives from a man between 60 and 75 years old with acute or convalescent COVID-19. This chain joins TRBV10-2 and TRBJ1-1; D gene unclear. Sequences were obtained from peripheral blood. CDR3 bases: TGCGCCAGCAACCCCACGGTGAACACTGAAGCTTTCTTT. Protein product: CASNPTVNTEAFF.